The 3 T cell receptor beta chains presented below share a single source sample, sequenced in a study of T cell repertoires in cytomegalovirus infection. Which antigens these TCRs recognize remains unknown. TCRdb processed the reads anew with MiXCR; each CDR3 protein has one entry. The sample has roughly 990,000 distinct CDR3 sequences, about a third seen once. Source: cultured CD8+ T cells from PBMCs, taken from culture after CMV antigen stimulation. Receptor source: a human donor in good health (CMV status not recorded). Some clones in this sample may be carry-over from other donors' samples.

This rearrangement joins TRBV6-1 to TRBJ1-2; no firm D call. The CDR3 runs to 14 residues. The V and J ends lost 6 bases and 2 bases respectively, with 13 bases between them. Germline V gives CDR1 MNHNS, CDR2 SASEGT. The CDR3: CASSPKSANYGYTF. The CDR3 DNA reads as TGTGCCAGCAGCCCCAAATCAGCCAACTATGGCTACACCTTC.

This clonotype was observed at least ten times. This chain uses TRBV7-9 with TRBJ2-5; the D gene is possibly TRBD1 (5 bases). Germline CDR1 SEHNR, CDR2 FQNEAQ (reference sequence). The CDR3 is 15 residues long. Trimming removed 2 bases at V and 3 bases at J, with 13 bases between. The CDR3 protein is CASSLRTSWEETQYF. The CDR3 nucleotides read TGTGCCAGCAGCTTAAGGACAAGTTGGGAAGAGACCCAGTACTTC.

The V gene is TRBV6-1, the J gene TRBJ2-1; TRBD2 matches at 16 bases. V lost 10 bases, J lost 10 bases, and 13 bases stayed unmatched. The germline V gene has CDR1 MNHNS and CDR2 SASEGT. The CDR3 runs to 16 residues. The CDR3 sequence: CATTAGLAGGRLEQFF. For the CDR3, the DNA is TGTGCCACAACGGCGGGACTAGCGGGGGGGCGGCTGGAGCAGTTCTTC.